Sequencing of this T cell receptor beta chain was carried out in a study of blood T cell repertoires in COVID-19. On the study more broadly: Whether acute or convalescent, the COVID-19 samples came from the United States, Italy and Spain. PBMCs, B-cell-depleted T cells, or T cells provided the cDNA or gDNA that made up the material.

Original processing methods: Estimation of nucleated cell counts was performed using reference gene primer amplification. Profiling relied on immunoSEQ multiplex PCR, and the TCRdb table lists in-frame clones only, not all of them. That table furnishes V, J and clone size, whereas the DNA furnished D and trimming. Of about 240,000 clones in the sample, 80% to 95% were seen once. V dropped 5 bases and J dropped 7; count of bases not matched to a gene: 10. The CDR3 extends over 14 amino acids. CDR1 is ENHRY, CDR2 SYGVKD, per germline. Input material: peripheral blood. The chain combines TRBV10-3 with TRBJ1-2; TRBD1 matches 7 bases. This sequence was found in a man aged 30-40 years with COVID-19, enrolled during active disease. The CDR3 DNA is TGTGCCATCAGTACGGGACAGCAGGTCACTGGCTACACCTTC. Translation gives CAISTGQQVTGYTF.